This TCR beta chain was observed in a study of blood T cell repertoires in COVID-19. At the level of the study: The study drew acute and convalescent COVID-19 samples from the United States, Italy and Spain.

The V and J ends lost 4 bases and 5 bases, in that order; junction bases with no gene match: 11. The CDR3 length is 15 residues. Germline V gene sequence: CDR1 SGHAT, CDR2 FQNNGV. Per the study methods: Counts of nucleated cells, estimated from reference gene primer amplification, were obtained. Clones were sequenced by immunoSEQ multiplex PCR, and TCRdb holds only the in-frame ones, with some missing. That table gives V, J and clone size, and the DNA gave D and trimming. The data hold over 45,000 clones, with around 85% observed a single time. The receptor comes from a man in his sixties or seventies with active COVID-19. The material sequenced was peripheral blood. The chain uses TRBV11-2 and TRBJ2-7; 7 bases map to TRBD2. The chain's CDR3 is CASSSPRLALHEQYF. Here the CDR3 DNA reads TGTGCCAGCAGCTCCCCGAGACTAGCTCTCCACGAGCAGTACTTC.